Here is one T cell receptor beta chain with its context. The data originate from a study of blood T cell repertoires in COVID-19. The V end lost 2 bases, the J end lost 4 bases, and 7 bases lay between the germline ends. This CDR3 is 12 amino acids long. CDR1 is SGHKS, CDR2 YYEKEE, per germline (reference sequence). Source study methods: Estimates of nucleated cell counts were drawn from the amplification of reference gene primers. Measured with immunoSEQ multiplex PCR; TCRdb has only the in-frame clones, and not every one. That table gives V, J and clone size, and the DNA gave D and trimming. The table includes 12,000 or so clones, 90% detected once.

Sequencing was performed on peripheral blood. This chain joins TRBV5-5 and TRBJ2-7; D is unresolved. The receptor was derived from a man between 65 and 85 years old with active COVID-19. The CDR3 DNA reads TGTGCCAGCAGCTTCGTGGCATACGAGCAGTACTTC. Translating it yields CASSFVAYEQYF.